Sequencing of this TCR beta chain was carried out in a study of early T cells in non-severe SARS-CoV-2 infection. Study background: It was bulk RNA from unsorted whole blood that was sequenced, and the chains were unpaired. Whole-study findings and limits: Private and CD4 specificities were missed by VDJdb matching, which favored anti-spike CD8 responses.

The CDR3 runs 12 residues. The germline CDR1 and CDR2 sequences are SEHNR and FQNEAQ (reference sequence). V was pared by 5 bases and J by 6 bases, with 9 bases between. There are a few counts of this clonotype. The antigen remains unidentified. Attachment of unique molecular identifiers to individual cDNA molecules was performed. Via MiXCR, TCRdb re-called the 5' RACE reads, giving one row per CDR3 protein. The sample consists of roughly 60,000 distinct CDR3 sequences, 6.5% to 7.5% of them appearing once. The gene calls are TRBV7-9 and TRBJ2-3; D is unresolved. Specimen: whole blood, collected at baseline. The sequence derives from an adult who was a healthcare worker with PCR-confirmed SARS-CoV-2 infection or an uninfected control (not recorded which). CDR3: CASSRLTDTQYF. The CDR3 region has the DNA TGTGCCAGCAGCCGCCTCACGGATACGCAGTATTTT.